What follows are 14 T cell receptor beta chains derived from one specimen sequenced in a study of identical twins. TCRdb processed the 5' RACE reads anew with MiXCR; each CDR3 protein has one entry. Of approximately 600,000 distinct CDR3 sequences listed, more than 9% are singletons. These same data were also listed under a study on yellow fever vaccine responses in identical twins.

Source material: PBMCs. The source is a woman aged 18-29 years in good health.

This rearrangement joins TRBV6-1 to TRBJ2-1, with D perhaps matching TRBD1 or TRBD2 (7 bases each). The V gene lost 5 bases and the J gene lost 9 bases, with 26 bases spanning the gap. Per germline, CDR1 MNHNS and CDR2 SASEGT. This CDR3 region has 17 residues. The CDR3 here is CASSPIVGRGRGSEQFF. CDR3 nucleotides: TGTGCCAGCAGTCCCATCGTCGGTAGGGGGCGCGGGAGTGAGCAGTTCTTC.

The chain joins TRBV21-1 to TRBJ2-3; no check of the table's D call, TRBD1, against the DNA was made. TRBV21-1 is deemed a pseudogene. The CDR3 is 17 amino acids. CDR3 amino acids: CASSKEVAGQPGDTQYF. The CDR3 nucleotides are TGTGCCAGCAGCAAAGAGGTAGCGGGACAGCCTGGAGATACGCAGTATTTT.

The CDR3 reads CSARGDITYNEQFF. Here the CDR3 DNA reads TGCAGTGCTAGGGGGGACATCACCTACAATGAGCAGTTCTTC. V is TRBV20-1 and J is TRBJ2-1; D is perhaps TRBD1 (6 bases). The CDR3 extends over 14 amino acids. CDR1 is DFQATT, CDR2 SNEGSKA, per germline (reference sequence). V shed 3 bases and J shed 2 bases, with 11 bases lying between them.

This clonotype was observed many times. DNA of the CDR3: TGCAGTGCTGGGGGGCGGGTAGAGACCCAGTACTTC. This gives the protein CSAGGRVETQYF. The chain combines TRBV20-1 with TRBJ2-5, with D possibly called TRBD1 or TRBD2 (6 bases each). CDR3 length equals 12 residues. With 5 bases removed from V and 4 bases from J, the gap between germline ends came to 11 bases. CDR1 and CDR2 (germline): DFQATT, SNEGSKA (reference sequence).

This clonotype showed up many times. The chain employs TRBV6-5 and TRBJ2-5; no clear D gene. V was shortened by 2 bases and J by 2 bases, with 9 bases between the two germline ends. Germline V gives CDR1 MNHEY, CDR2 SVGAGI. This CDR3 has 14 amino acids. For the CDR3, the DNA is TGTGCCAGCAGTTACGTAGGCCTGCAAGAGACCCAGTACTTC. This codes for CASSYVGLQETQYF.

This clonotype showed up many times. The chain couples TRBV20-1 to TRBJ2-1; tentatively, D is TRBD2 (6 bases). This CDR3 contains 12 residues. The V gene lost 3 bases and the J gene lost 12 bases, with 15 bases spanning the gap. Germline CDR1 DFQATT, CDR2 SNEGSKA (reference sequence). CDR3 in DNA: TGCAGTGCTAGGGGTAGCGGCGGGACGCAGTTCTTC. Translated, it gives CSARGSGGTQFF.

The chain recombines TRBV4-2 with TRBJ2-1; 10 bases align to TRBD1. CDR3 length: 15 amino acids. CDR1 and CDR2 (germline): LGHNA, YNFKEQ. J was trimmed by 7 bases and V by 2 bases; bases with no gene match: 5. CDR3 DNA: TGTGCCAGCAGCCAACCGGGACAGGGGCGGAATGAGCAGTTCTTC. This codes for CASSQPGQGRNEQFF.

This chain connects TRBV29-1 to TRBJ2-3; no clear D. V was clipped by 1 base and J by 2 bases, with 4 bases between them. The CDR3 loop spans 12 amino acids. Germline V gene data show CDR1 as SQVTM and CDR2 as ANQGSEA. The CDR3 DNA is TGCAGCGTTGAAGTATACACAGATACGCAGTATTTT. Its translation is CSVEVYTDTQYF.

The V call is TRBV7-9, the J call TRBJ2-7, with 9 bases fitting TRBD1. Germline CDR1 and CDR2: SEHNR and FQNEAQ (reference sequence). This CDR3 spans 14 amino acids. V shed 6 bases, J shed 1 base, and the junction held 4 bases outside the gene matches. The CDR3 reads CASRKDRGSYEQYF. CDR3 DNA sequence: TGTGCCAGCAGGAAGGACAGGGGTTCCTACGAGCAGTACTTC. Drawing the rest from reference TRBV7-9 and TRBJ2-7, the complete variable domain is DTGVSQNPRHKITKRGQNVTFRCDPISEHNRLYWYRQTLGQGPEFLTYFQNEAQLEKSRLLSDRFSAERPKGSFSTLEIQRTEQGDSAMYLCASRKDRGSYEQYFGPGTRLTVT.

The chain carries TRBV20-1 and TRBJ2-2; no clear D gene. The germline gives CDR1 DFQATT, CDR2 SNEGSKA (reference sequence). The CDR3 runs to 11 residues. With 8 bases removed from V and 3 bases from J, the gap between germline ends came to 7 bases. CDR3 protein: CSFPYTGELFF. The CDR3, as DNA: TGCAGTTTCCCTTACACCGGGGAGCTGTTTTTT.

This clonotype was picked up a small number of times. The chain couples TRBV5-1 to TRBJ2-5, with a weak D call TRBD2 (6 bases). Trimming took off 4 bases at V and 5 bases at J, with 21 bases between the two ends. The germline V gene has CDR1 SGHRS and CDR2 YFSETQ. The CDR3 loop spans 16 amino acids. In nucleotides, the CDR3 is TGCGCCAGCAGCACCAACGGAGGGCTTCGCGGGGAGACCCAGTACTTC. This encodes CASSTNGGLRGETQYF. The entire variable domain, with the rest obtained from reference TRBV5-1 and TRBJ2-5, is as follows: KAGVTQTPRYLIKTRGQQVTLSCSPISGHRSVSWYQQTPGQGLQFLFEYFSETQRNKGNFPGRFSGRQFSNSRSEMNVSTLELGDSALYLCASSTNGGLRGETQYFGPGTRLLVL.

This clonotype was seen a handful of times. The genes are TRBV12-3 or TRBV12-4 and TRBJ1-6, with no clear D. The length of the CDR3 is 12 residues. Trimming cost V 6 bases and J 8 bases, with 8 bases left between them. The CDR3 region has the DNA TGTGCCAGCAGGGTGAAAGATTCACCCCTCCACTTT. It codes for CASRVKDSPLHF.

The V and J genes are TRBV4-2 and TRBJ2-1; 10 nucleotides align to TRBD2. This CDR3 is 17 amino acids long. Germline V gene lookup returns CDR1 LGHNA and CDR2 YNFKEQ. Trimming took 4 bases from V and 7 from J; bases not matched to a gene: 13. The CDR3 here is CASSPELAGAMGNEQFF. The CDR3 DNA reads TGTGCCAGCAGCCCTGAGCTAGCGGGAGCTATGGGTAATGAGCAGTTCTTC.

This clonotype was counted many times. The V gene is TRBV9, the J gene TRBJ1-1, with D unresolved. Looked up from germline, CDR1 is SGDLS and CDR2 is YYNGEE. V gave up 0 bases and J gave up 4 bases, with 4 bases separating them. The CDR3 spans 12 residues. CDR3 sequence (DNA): TGTGCCAGCAGCGTAGGGGGCACTGAAGCTTTCTTT. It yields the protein CASSVGGTEAFF.